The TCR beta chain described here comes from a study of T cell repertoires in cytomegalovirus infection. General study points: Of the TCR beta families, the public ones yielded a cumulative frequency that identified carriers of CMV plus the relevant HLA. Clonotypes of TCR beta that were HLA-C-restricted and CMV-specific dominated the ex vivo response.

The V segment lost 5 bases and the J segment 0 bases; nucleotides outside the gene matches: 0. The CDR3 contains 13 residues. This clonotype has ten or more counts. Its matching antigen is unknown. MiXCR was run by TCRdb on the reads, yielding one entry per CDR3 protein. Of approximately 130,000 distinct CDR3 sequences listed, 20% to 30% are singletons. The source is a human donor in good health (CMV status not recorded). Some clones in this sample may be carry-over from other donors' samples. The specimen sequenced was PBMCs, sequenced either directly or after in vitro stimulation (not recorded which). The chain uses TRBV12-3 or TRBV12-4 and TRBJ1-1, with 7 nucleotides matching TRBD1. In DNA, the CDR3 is TGTGCCAGCAGTGGACAGGTGAACACTGAAGCTTTCTTT. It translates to CASSGQVNTEAFF.